Sequencing of this TCR beta chain was carried out in a study of T cell responses to AZD1222 COVID-19 vaccine. CDR3 length: 15 residues. CDR1 is SGHNT, CDR2 YYREEE, per germline (reference sequence). Trimming cost V 0 bases and J 7 bases, with 14 bases left between them. The data were produced by immunoSEQ multiplex PCR, yet TCRdb's version contains in-frame clones alone and is incomplete. Here the sample spans 150,000 or so clones, over 75% being singletons. The chain employs TRBV5-4 and TRBJ2-1; perhaps TRBD2 as D (6 bases). Material: peripheral blood, obtained on day 0 of AZD1222 vaccination. This sequence originates from an adult in good health. The CDR3: CASSLAGLAINEQFF. The CDR3 DNA is TGTGCCAGCAGCTTGGCCGGCCTAGCGATAAATGAGCAGTTCTTC.